This passage covers 11 T cell receptor beta chains from one sample sequenced in a study of PD-L1 blockade in urothelial cancer (dated by TCRdb to the late 2010s). The library was built by means of the immunoSEQ multiplex PCR assay. TCRdb re-hosts the immuneACCESS table, in-frame sequences only. Its copies lack some clones; in the studies checked, an unresolved V gene accounts for under half of them, and the cause for the rest is not known. For this sample the table gives approximately 67,000 clones, of which about 86% were detected only once. The ten largest clones capture about 15% of the sample. The time point label for this specimen denotes: pretreatment peripheral blood. The sample here was PBMCs, taken around atezolizumab (anti-PD-L1) treatment. Receptors were obtained from a man in his sixties with urothelial cancer.

The chain links TRBV6-5 to TRBJ1-2; TRBD1 agrees at 8 bases. Germline V gene data show CDR1 as MNHEY and CDR2 as SVGAGI. This CDR3 region has 14 residues. The trim removed 5 bases at V and 7 bases at J, leaving 9 bases unmatched. DNA for the CDR3: TGTGCCAGCAGTCCGAGACAGGGGAAGGTTGGCTACACCTTC. Its translation is CASSPRQGKVGYTF.

This clone came up a few times. The genes are TRBV7-2 and TRBJ1-3; D remains ambiguous. The germline V gene encodes CDR1 SGHTA and CDR2 FQGNSA. This CDR3 is built from 15 residues. V lost 5 bases and J lost 1, with 12 bases in between. CDR3 residues: CASSPNGGSGNTIYF. DNA for the CDR3: TGTGCCAGCAGCCCCAACGGCGGGTCTGGAAACACCATATATTTT.

CDR3 loop: CASSEQGRNTEAFF. CDR3 bases: TGTGCCAGCAGTGAACAGGGGCGGAACACTGAAGCTTTCTTT. The V and J genes are TRBV6-1 and TRBJ1-1, with D perhaps TRBD1 (6 bases). This CDR3 is built from 14 residues. The germline CDR1 and CDR2 sequences are MNHNS and SASEGT. The V gene lost 2 bases and the J gene lost 1 base, with 8 bases spanning the gap.

The chain employs TRBV19 and TRBJ2-1; 10 bases fit TRBD2. CDR1 LNHDA and CDR2 SQIVND come from the germline V gene (reference sequence). This CDR3 has 16 residues. Trimming at V came to 2 bases and at J to 8 bases, leaving 9 bases not matched to a gene. CDR3 protein: CASSINIAGGGDEQFF. The CDR3 DNA sequence: TGTGCCAGTAGTATAAACATAGCGGGGGGCGGCGATGAGCAGTTCTTC.

V gene TRBV30 combines with J gene TRBJ1-6; tentatively, D is TRBD1 (5 bases). The CDR3 sequence is 14 residues long. Germline CDR1 is GTSNPN and CDR2 is SVGIG (reference sequence). The V gene lost 3 bases and the J gene lost 5 bases, with 11 bases spanning the gap. The CDR3 DNA is TGTGCCTGGAGCTTCGGGGGAGATAATTCACCCCTCCACTTT. This encodes CAWSFGGDNSPLHF.

The chain links TRBV5-6 to TRBJ2-7; 7 nucleotides agree with TRBD2. CDR1 is SGHDT and CDR2 is YYEEEE in the germline V gene. Germline trimming cut 2 bases from V and 0 bases from J; bases unmatched to any gene: 2. This CDR3 comprises 14 residues. CDR3 region: CASSLWGGSYEQYF. For the CDR3, the DNA is TGTGCCAGCAGCTTATGGGGGGGCTCCTACGAGCAGTACTTC.

The rearrangement joins TRBV4-2 to TRBJ1-4; the D gene is possibly TRBD1 (6 bases). The CDR3 contains 14 residues. The germline V and J ends were trimmed by 1 base and 6 bases, with 9 bases remaining between them. Germline V CDR1 and CDR2: LGHNA, YNFKEQ. The CDR3 here is CASSQGEGDEKLFF. CDR3 nucleotides: TGTGCCAGCAGCCAAGGGGAGGGGGATGAAAAACTGTTTTTT.

The chain joins TRBV7-9 to TRBJ2-7; 9 nucleotides match TRBD1. This CDR3 is built from 15 residues. Trimming cost V 5 bases and J 5 bases; bases outside gene matches: 10. Germline V gene lookup returns CDR1 SEHNR and CDR2 FQNEAQ (reference sequence). CDR3 sequence reads: CASSLDRGRADEQYF. Here the CDR3 DNA reads TGTGCCAGCAGCCTGGACAGGGGTAGGGCGGACGAGCAGTACTTC.

The V and J genes are TRBV28 and TRBJ1-2; 8 bases line up with TRBD1. The V and J ends lost 4 bases and 4 bases, in that order; junction bases with no gene match: 5. The germline V gene encodes CDR1 MDHEN and CDR2 SYDVKM. This CDR3 comprises 14 residues. CDR3 protein: CASSSGTGVYGYTF. The DNA for the CDR3 is TGTGCCAGCAGTTCTGGGACAGGAGTCTATGGCTACACCTTC.

Written as DNA, the CDR3 is TGTGCCAGCAGCCGTGGACTAGCGGGGAGAACAGATACGCAGTATTTT. This codes for CASSRGLAGRTDTQYF. This chain links TRBV7-3 with TRBJ2-3; 12 nucleotides match TRBD2. J lost 3 bases, V lost 5 bases, and 6 bases had no gene match. Germline V gene lookup returns CDR1 SGHTA and CDR2 FQGTGA. The CDR3 has 16 amino acids.

The chain carries TRBV13 and TRBJ2-5, with 7 bases matching TRBD2. The V segment lost 3 bases and the J segment 1 base; nucleotides outside the gene matches: 2. Germline V gives CDR1 PRHDT, CDR2 FYEKMQ (reference sequence). CDR3 length: 14 residues. The CDR3 spells CASSFRTSQETQYF. Here the CDR3 DNA reads TGTGCCAGCAGCTTTCGGACTAGCCAAGAGACCCAGTACTTC.